These T cell receptor beta chains were read from a single sample in a study of PD-1 blockade in mismatch repair-deficient tumors. Repertoires were generated with immunoSEQ multiplex PCR, while TCRdb's copy carries only in-frame clones and drops some. The repertoire holds tens of thousands of clones, with approximately 84% as singletons. The input for sequencing was peripheral blood, taken 12 weeks after starting pembrolizumab. The source is an adult with mismatch repair-deficient cancer. Both conserved end residues are part of each CDR3. D genes are given only for firm matches. Part of the rows lack a size; the others show once, few, many or a class for expanded clones.

clone size	D gene	V gene	J gene	CDR3 DNA	CDR3 protein
-	TRBD2	TRBV11-3	TRBJ2-3	TGTGCCAGCAGCGCGGGACTAGCGGGTAGGGTCGCAGATACGCAGTATTTT	CASSAGLAGRVADTQYF
-	-	TRBV4-2	TRBJ2-7	TGTGCCAGCAGCCTCTTCGCGGCGCGTGAGCAGTACTTC	CASSLFAAREQYF
-	TRBD2	TRBV19	TRBJ2-3	TGTGCCAGTAGTATAGCCGGACTAGCGGGAGAAGCAACAGATACGCAGTATTTT	CASSIAGLAGEATDTQYF
few	TRBD1	TRBV18	TRBJ1-2	TGTGCCAGCTCACCAGAGAAAGGGGGCAACTATGGCTACACCTTC	CASSPEKGGNYGYTF
-	-	TRBV6-4	TRBJ2-3	TGTGCCAGCAGTGACTCCTCTCTAGATACGCAGTATTTT	CASSDSSLDTQYF
-	TRBD1	TRBV2	TRBJ1-1	TGTGCCAGCAAAAACAGGGGGAACACTGAAGCTTTCTTT	CASKNRGNTEAFF
-	TRBD1	TRBV27	TRBJ2-5	TGTGCCAGCAGTTCGGGACAGGGACGAGAGACCCAGTACTTC	CASSSGQGRETQYF
-	-	TRBV7-3	TRBJ1-2	TGTGCCAGCAGCCCAAGTGGGGGAAACTATGGCTACACCTTC	CASSPSGGNYGYTF
-	-	TRBV5-5	TRBJ2-7	TGTGCCAGCACCTCCGGGAACGAGCAGTACTTC	CASTSGNEQYF
-	-	TRBV11-3	TRBJ2-1	TGTGCCAGCAGCCCTGTGGGGACCAATGAGCAGTTCTTC	CASSPVGTNEQFF
-	-	TRBV28	TRBJ1-5	TGTGCCAGCAGTTTATCAGGGAGCAATCAGCCCCAGCATTTT	CASSLSGSNQPQHF
-	-	TRBV10-3	TRBJ1-1	TGTGCCATCAGTGAAGCGGGGTACGCTGAAGCTTTCTTT	CAISEAGYAEAFF
-	-	TRBV5-1	TRBJ1-1	TGCGCCAGCAGCCCGAACCCCGGGACTCTGCGAACTGAAGCTTTCTTT	CASSPNPGTLRTEAFF
few	TRBD1	TRBV19	TRBJ2-7	TGTGCCAGTAGTAAGGGGGACAGGGGGCTCGGGGAGCAGTACTTC	CASSKGDRGLGEQYF
-	TRBD2	TRBV4-1	TRBJ2-4	TGCGCCAGCAGCCCCCAATCGCGGGAGGGGAACATTCAGTACTTC	CASSPQSREGNIQYF
-	-	TRBV7-2	TRBJ1-1	TGTGCCAGCAGCCGGGAACCCGGGACCCCCGCTTTCTTT	CASSREPGTPAFF
-	TRBD2	TRBV6-1	TRBJ2-2	TGTGCCAGCAGTGAACTGGGACTAGCGGGCTGGACCGGGGAGCTGTTTTTT	CASSELGLAGWTGELFF
-	TRBD2	TRBV7-2	TRBJ2-5	TGTGCCAGCAGCGCAGGGACTAGCGGGAGGCTGGGGGAGACCCAGTACTTC	CASSAGTSGRLGETQYF
-	-	TRBV5-8	TRBJ2-7	TGTGCCAGCAGCTCAGAACCCAGCTACGAGCAGTACTTC	CASSSEPSYEQYF
-	-	TRBV14	TRBJ1-2	TGTGCCAGCAGCGGAACAGGGATATATGGCTACACCTTC	CASSGTGIYGYTF
once	TRBD1	TRBV7-9	TRBJ1-3	TGTGCCAGCAGCGATATGACAGGGGATTTCGGAAACACCATATATTTT	CASSDMTGDFGNTIYF
-	-	TRBV7-3	TRBJ2-1	TGTGCCAGCAGCCCTCGGACAGGGAGGGCCAATGAGCAGTTCTTC	CASSPRTGRANEQFF
few	-	TRBV15	TRBJ1-2	TGTGCCACCAGCAGAGTGGGAGGGTTCCCTAACTATGGCTACACCTTC	CATSRVGGFPNYGYTF
-	TRBD1	TRBV6-6	TRBJ1-5	TGTGCCAGCAGTAAACAGGGGGATAGCAATCAGCCCCAGCATTTT	CASSKQGDSNQPQHF
-	-	TRBV6-5	TRBJ2-1	TGTGCCAGCAGTCTGGAGCGAAACTCCTACAATGAGCAGTTCTTC	CASSLERNSYNEQFF
-	TRBD2	TRBV6-5	TRBJ2-7	TGTGCCAGCAGTTACCTAGCGGGAGCTCCCTACGAGCAGTACTTC	CASSYLAGAPYEQYF
-	-	TRBV6-1	TRBJ2-3	TGTGCCAGCAGTGAATTTGGGGCGGGAAACACAGATACGCAGTATTTT	CASSEFGAGNTDTQYF
-	TRBD2	TRBV6-1	TRBJ2-7	TGTGCCAGCAGACACCTAGCGGGAGCTGTCTACGAGCAGTACTTC	CASRHLAGAVYEQYF
-	TRBD1	TRBV14	TRBJ2-5	TGTGCCAGCAGCCCCGGGACAGTCCGAGAGACCCAGTACTTC	CASSPGTVRETQYF
-	-	TRBV30	TRBJ2-3	TGTGCCTGGCGGGCGGGCGGCTCCACAGATACGCAGTATTTT	CAWRAGGSTDTQYF
-	-	TRBV2	TRBJ1-1	TGTGCCAGCACTGAAGGGGGGTTTACTGAAGCTTTCTTT	CASTEGGFTEAFF
-	TRBD2	TRBV11-2	TRBJ2-7	TGTGCCAGCAGCTTAGGACACGGACTAGCGGGAGGAATTCTCAGCGAGCAGTACTTC	CASSLGHGLAGGILSEQYF
-	TRBD2	TRBV28	TRBJ2-5	TGTGCCAGCAGCCCGGGACTAGCGAGGGAGACCCAGTACTTC	CASSPGLARETQYF
-	-	TRBV10-3	TRBJ1-2	TGTGCCATCAGTGAGTCTGAGGGAATCTATGGCTACACCTTC	CAISESEGIYGYTF
medium-sized	-	TRBV30	TRBJ1-1	TGTGCCTGGAGTCCCTTCCCTCGTCAGACTGAAGCTTTCTTT	CAWSPFPRQTEAFF
few	-	TRBV7-2	TRBJ1-1	TGTGCCAGCAGCTTAGTGGACGAAGCTTTCTTT	CASSLVDEAFF
-	-	TRBV4-1	TRBJ2-5	TGCGCCAGCAGCCAAGAGGGCAGGGGGGGAGAGACCCAGTACTTC	CASSQEGRGGETQYF
-	TRBD1	TRBV5-1	TRBJ2-3	TGCGCCAGCAGCTCAGGGGGCCGCAGCACAGATACGCAGTATTTT	CASSSGGRSTDTQYF
-	-	TRBV7-9	TRBJ1-5	TGTGCCAGCAGCTCACGGGGGGGCAATCAGCCCCAGCATTTT	CASSSRGGNQPQHF
-	-	TRBV5-1	TRBJ1-2	TGTGCCAGCAGCTTGAGCTTACTCGATGGCTACACCTTC	CASSLSLLDGYTF
-	-	TRBV11-2	TRBJ2-5	TGTGCCAGCAGCTTTCGGGGTGCGGAGACCCAGTACTTC	CASSFRGAETQYF
-	TRBD1	TRBV2	TRBJ2-2	TGTGCCAGCAGTGGCGGGACAGGGGACACCGGGGAGCTGTTTTTT	CASSGGTGDTGELFF
-	-	TRBV5-4	TRBJ2-7	TGTGCCAGCAGGACAAGCCCAGGGGTATACGAGCAGTACTTC	CASRTSPGVYEQYF
-	TRBD2	TRBV7-9	TRBJ2-1	TGTGCCAGCAGCTTAGGACTAGCGGGAGAAGCGTTCTTC	CASSLGLAGEAFF
-	-	TRBV10-3	TRBJ2-1	TGTGCCATCAGTGAGTCAAGCTTCGGGAGCAATGAGCAGTTCTTC	CAISESSFGSNEQFF
-	-	TRBV19	TRBJ1-1	TGTGCCAGTAAGAGAACTGAAGCTTTCTTT	CASKRTEAFF
few	-	TRBV6-5	TRBJ1-5	TGTGCCAGCAGGGGGAGTAATCAGCCCCAGCATTTT	CASRGSNQPQHF
-	TRBD2	TRBV11-3	TRBJ2-7	TGTGCCAGCAGCAACGAGCGGGAGTTGGTCACCTACGAGCAGTACTTC	CASSNERELVTYEQYF
-	TRBD2	TRBV19	TRBJ2-2	TGTGCCAGTAGTTCAACTAGCGGGAGAAAGGGCGGGGAGCTGTTTTTT	CASSSTSGRKGGELFF
-	TRBD2	TRBV5-1	TRBJ2-1	TGCGCCAGCAGCTTCGAACCGAGCGGGAGCGGGAACAATGAGCAGTTCTTC	CASSFEPSGSGNNEQFF
once	TRBD2	TRBV7-2	TRBJ2-3	TGTGCCAGCAGCCGACGACTAGCGGGACTTGGGACAGATACGCAGTATTTT	CASSRRLAGLGTDTQYF
-	TRBD2	TRBV9	TRBJ2-1	TGTGCCAGCAGCCCTGGGAGGGAGAATAATGAGCAGTTCTTC	CASSPGRENNEQFF
-	TRBD2	TRBV4-2	TRBJ2-1	TGTGCCAGCAGCCAAGTTGGTTCTAGCGGGAACAATGAGCAGTTCTTC	CASSQVGSSGNNEQFF
-	-	TRBV14	TRBJ2-2	TGTGCCAGCAGACACGAGTCCGGGGAGCTGTTTTTT	CASRHESGELFF
-	TRBD1	TRBV18	TRBJ2-3	TGTGCCAGCTCAGTCGACAGGGGGTCCACAGATACGCAGTATTTT	CASSVDRGSTDTQYF
-	TRBD2	TRBV15	TRBJ2-5	TGTGCCACCAGCAGAGGCCCTAGCGGGATAAAAGAGACCCAGTACTTC	CATSRGPSGIKETQYF
-	-	TRBV15	TRBJ2-3	TGTGCCACCAGCAGCACAGGGATTAGCACAGATACGCAGTATTTT	CATSSTGISTDTQYF
-	-	TRBV5-1	TRBJ2-7	TGCGCCAGCAGCTTAAACGGAGCCTACGAGCAGTACTTC	CASSLNGAYEQYF
once	-	TRBV19	TRBJ1-5	TGTGCCAGTAGTATAGGGGGGACGAGCAATCAGCCCCAGCATTTT	CASSIGGTSNQPQHF